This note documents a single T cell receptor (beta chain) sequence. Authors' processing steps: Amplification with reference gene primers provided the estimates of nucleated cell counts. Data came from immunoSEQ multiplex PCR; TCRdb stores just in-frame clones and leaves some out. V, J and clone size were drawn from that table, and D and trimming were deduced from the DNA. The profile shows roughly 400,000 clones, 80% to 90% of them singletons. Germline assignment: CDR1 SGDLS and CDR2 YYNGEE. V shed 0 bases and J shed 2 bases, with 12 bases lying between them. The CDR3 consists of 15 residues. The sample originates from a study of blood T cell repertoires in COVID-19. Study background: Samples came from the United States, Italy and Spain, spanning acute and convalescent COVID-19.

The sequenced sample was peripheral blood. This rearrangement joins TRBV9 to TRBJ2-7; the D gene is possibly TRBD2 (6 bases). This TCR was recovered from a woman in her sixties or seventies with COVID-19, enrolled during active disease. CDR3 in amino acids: CASSVGGKGTYEQYF. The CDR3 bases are TGTGCCAGCAGCGTAGGCGGGAAGGGAACCTACGAGCAGTACTTC.